This T cell receptor (beta chain) was sequenced in a study of vaccination and CD4 T cells after COVID-19. Across the whole study: Participants got two doses of BNT162b2 or mRNA-1273 vaccine. Samples taken post-COVID came a median about 3 months after diagnosis, ranging from 35 to 161. Cells received overlapping spike peptides from SARS-CoV-2, HCoV-NL63, HCoV-OC43 and HCoV-229E as stimulation. As a positive control, some control cultures were given a CEFX pool, while others were given an HIV-1 Nef pool or no peptide.

V was pared by 6 bases and J by 1 base, with 7 bases of the junction left unmatched. CDR3 length: 16 residues. Per germline, CDR1 MNHNS and CDR2 SASEGT. In regard to this clonotype: Its antigen is unknown.

Cultured CD4+ T cell DNA was sequenced using the Oncomine TCR Beta short-read assay. Each CDR3 protein gets one entry after TCRdb re-called the PCR reads with MiXCR. The sample lists over 7,500 distinct CDR3 sequences, roughly 42% seen once, with about a tenth in the top ten. Treatment of the sample: approximately 9-day PBMC culture with coronavirus spike peptide pools or control peptides (ViraFEST assay). The unexposed donor gave CD4+ T cells before the COVID-19 pandemic (2011-2018). The chain links TRBV6-1 to TRBJ2-3, with 10 bases matching TRBD2. The material sequenced was CD4+ T cells from blood, cultured in vitro. This TCR was recovered from a human donor in good health. CDR3 amino acids: CASSRSGGAGTDTQYF. CDR3 DNA sequence: TGTGCCAGCAGCCGAAGCGGGGGGGCAGGCACAGATACGCAGTATTTT.